The 32 T cell receptor beta chains below all came from one sample that was sequenced in a study of blood T cell repertoires in COVID-19. Clones were read by immunoSEQ multiplex PCR, and TCRdb kept only the in-frame ones, dropping some. The sample has approximately 170,000 clones; around 80% are singletons. Sequences were obtained from PBMCs or T cells enriched from blood (not recorded which). These receptor sequences come from an older woman in a cohort exposed to, infected with or recovered from COVID-19 (not recorded which).

V and J are TRBV7-9 and TRBJ2-5, with 7 positions matching TRBD2. Germline V gene lookup returns CDR1 SEHNR and CDR2 FQNEAQ (reference sequence). This CDR3 has 15 amino acids. V gave up 5 bases and J gave up 2 bases; unmatched junction bases: 8. CDR3 protein: CASSVRGSGQETQYF. The CDR3 nucleotides are TGTGCCAGCAGCGTGCGCGGGAGTGGTCAAGAGACCCAGTACTTC.

The genes are TRBV19 and TRBJ2-3; D uncertain. The CDR3 spans 15 residues. The germline CDR1 and CDR2 sequences are LNHDA and SQIVND (reference sequence). V lost 3 bases and J lost 2, with 12 bases in between. CDR3 nucleotide sequence: TGTGCCAGTAGTATTGGTAACTCCCACACAGATACGCAGTATTTT. This sequence encodes CASSIGNSHTDTQYF. Using reference TRBV19 and TRBJ2-3 for the parts outside the CDR3, the full variable domain is DGGITQSPKYLFRKEGQNVTLSCEQNLNHDAMYWYRQDPGQGLRLIYYSQIVNDFQKGDIAEGYSVSREKKESFPLTVTSAQKNPTAFYLCASSIGNSHTDTQYFGPGTRLTVL.

The count of this clone is one. The V and J genes are TRBV10-3 and TRBJ2-1, with D perhaps TRBD2 (5 bases). The V and J ends lost 3 bases and 2 bases respectively, with 8 bases between them. Germline CDR1 and CDR2: ENHRY and SYGVKD. The CDR3 consists of 14 residues. CDR3 nucleotides: TGTGCCATCAGTGATGCCGGGGCCTACAATGAGCAGTTCTTC. This codes for CAISDAGAYNEQFF.

This clone was seen once. The chain employs TRBV28 and TRBJ2-1; TRBD2 agrees at 10 bases. Germline CDR1 MDHEN, CDR2 SYDVKM. The CDR3 has 11 amino acids. V lost 8 bases, J lost 12 bases, and 4 bases stayed unmatched. CDR3 sequence: CASLAGVGQFF. The DNA of the CDR3 is TGTGCCAGCCTAGCGGGAGTAGGGCAGTTCTTC.

This chain connects TRBV19 to TRBJ2-7; 9 bases are a match to TRBD1. This CDR3 region has 15 residues. Germline CDR1 is LNHDA and CDR2 is SQIVND (reference sequence). Trimming removed 1 base from V and 3 bases from J; junction bases left unmatched: 4. CDR3 nucleotides: TGTGCCAGTAGTATAGTATCGGGACAGGGCTACGAGCAGTACTTC. This encodes CASSIVSGQGYEQYF.

The rearrangement uses TRBV3-1 (or the pseudogene TRBV3-2) and TRBJ1-2; TRBD1 aligns across 9 bases. The CDR3 length is 14 residues. Trimming removed 3 bases from V and 7 bases from J; junction bases left unmatched: 6. The germline gives CDR1 LGHDT, CDR2 YNNKEL (reference sequence). CDR3: CASSQVDRGVGYTF. The CDR3 DNA is TGTGCCAGCAGCCAGGTCGACAGGGGGGTTGGCTACACCTTC.

The chain couples TRBV28 to TRBJ1-5; 7 nucleotides line up with TRBD1. Germline V gene data show CDR1 as MDHEN and CDR2 as SYDVKM. This CDR3 is built from 16 residues. V shed 3 bases and J 0 bases; nucleotides not matched to a gene: 5. The CDR3 reads CASSFMTGFSNQPQHF. The CDR3 nucleotides are TGTGCCAGCAGTTTCATGACAGGGTTTAGCAATCAGCCCCAGCATTTT.

This clone was seen only once. This chain uses TRBV19 with TRBJ2-7; 7 bases map to TRBD1. CDR1 is LNHDA, CDR2 SQIVND, per germline (reference sequence). The CDR3 loop spans 13 amino acids. V lost 9 bases to trimming and J lost 2 bases; unmatched junction nucleotides: 7. The CDR3 DNA reads TGTGCCAGGATCGGACAGGCGGCCTACGAGCAGTACTTC. Protein product: CARIGQAAYEQYF.

The genes are TRBV3-1 (or the pseudogene TRBV3-2) and TRBJ2-1; D is unclear. The germline gives CDR1 LGHDT, CDR2 YNNKEL (reference sequence). The V and J ends lost 6 bases and 1 base respectively, with 16 bases between them. This CDR3 spans 16 amino acids. The CDR3 sequence is CASSPRIGRSYNEQFF. CDR3 nucleotides: TGTGCCAGCAGTCCTAGGATTGGCCGATCCTACAATGAGCAGTTCTTC.

This chain links TRBV4-1 with TRBJ2-7, with D possibly TRBD1 on 6 matching bases. V was shortened by 0 bases and J by 3 bases, with 15 bases between the two germline ends. CDR1 MGHRA and CDR2 YSYEKL come from the germline V gene. This CDR3 has 16 amino acids. Here the CDR3 DNA reads TGCGCCAGCAGCCAAGATCCCACAGGGAGAGACTACGAGCAGTACTTC. This translates into CASSQDPTGRDYEQYF.

The count of this clone is one. The chain links TRBV29-1 to TRBJ2-1; perhaps TRBD1 as D (6 bases). CDR1 and CDR2 from the germline V gene are SQVTM and ANQGSEA. Trimming pared 8 bases from V and 1 base from J, leaving 9 bases between. The CDR3 spans 12 residues. The CDR3 DNA reads TGCAGCCTCAGGGGTTCCTACAATGAGCAGTTCTTC. This sequence encodes CSLRGSYNEQFF.

The chain links TRBV7-9 to TRBJ1-2; weak D call: TRBD1 (5 bases). Looked up from germline, CDR1 is SEHNR and CDR2 is FQNEAQ (reference sequence). Trimming took off 5 bases at V and 3 bases at J, with 7 bases between the two ends. The CDR3 covers 12 residues. CDR3 in amino acids: CASSDSDYGYTF. Here the CDR3 DNA reads TGTGCCAGCAGCGACAGTGACTATGGCTACACCTTC.

Here the CDR3 reads CSVDDTAANYGYTF. The CDR3 bases are TGCAGCGTTGACGACACCGCAGCTAACTATGGCTACACCTTC. The chain couples TRBV29-1 to TRBJ1-2, with D hard to call. Germline assignment: CDR1 SQVTM and CDR2 ANQGSEA. This CDR3 contains 14 residues. The V gene lost 3 bases and the J gene lost 0 bases, with 11 bases spanning the gap.

This clone was detected only a few times. The chain uses TRBV9 and TRBJ2-7, with no clear D. CDR1 and CDR2 (germline): SGDLS, YYNGEE. The CDR3 is 14 amino acids. Trimming removed 2 bases at V and 2 bases at J, with 11 bases between. The CDR3 region is CASSVSGYPYEQYF. CDR3 sequence (DNA): TGTGCCAGCAGCGTTTCGGGTTATCCCTACGAGCAGTACTTC.

This clone was found once. The chain uses TRBV27 and TRBJ2-1; possible D gene TRBD2, 6 bases. Germline V gives CDR1 MNHEY, CDR2 SMNVEV (reference sequence). There are 16 residues in the CDR3. Trimming pared 4 bases from V and 0 bases from J, leaving 13 bases between. CDR3: CASSYSGLSSYNEQFF. DNA for the CDR3: TGTGCCAGCAGTTATAGCGGCCTTAGCTCCTACAATGAGCAGTTCTTC.

This sequence joins TRBV11-2 and TRBJ2-2; D remains ambiguous. The CDR3 has 14 residues. Trimming cost V 1 base and J 1 base, with 4 bases left between them. CDR1 is SGHAT and CDR2 is FQNNGV in the germline V gene. This chain's CDR3 is CASSLGQNTGELFF. The CDR3 DNA follows: TGTGCCAGCAGCTTAGGGCAGAACACCGGGGAGCTGTTTTTT.

The chain recombines TRBV4-1 with TRBJ2-1, with 14 bases identical to TRBD2. Per the germline V gene, CDR1 is MGHRA and CDR2 is YSYEKL. This CDR3 is built from 17 residues. V dropped 4 bases and J dropped 9; count of bases not matched to a gene: 11. In DNA form, the CDR3 reads TGCGCCAGCAGCCTCCGACTAGCGGGAGGGCCAGAGGGTGAGCAGTTCTTC. As protein: CASSLRLAGGPEGEQFF.

CDR3 loop: CASSLMTGALSEQYF. The CDR3 nucleotides read TGTGCCAGCAGTTTAATGACAGGAGCTTTATCCGAGCAGTACTTC. This rearrangement joins TRBV28 to TRBJ2-7; the D gene is possibly TRBD1 (6 bases). The CDR3 covers 15 residues. The V end lost 2 bases, the J end lost 6 bases, and 17 bases lay between the germline ends. The germline gives CDR1 MDHEN, CDR2 SYDVKM.

This clone has only a few counts. V gene TRBV15 combines with J gene TRBJ2-2; D is perhaps TRBD2 (6 bases). The CDR3 length is 18 residues. V was pared by 1 base and J by 4 bases, with 19 bases between. Germline CDR1 is LNHNV and CDR2 is YYDKDF (reference sequence). Written as DNA, the CDR3 is TGTGCCACCAGCAGAGTACCTTTAGCGGAGGCGGGCACCGGGGAGCTGTTTTTT. Protein product: CATSRVPLAEAGTGELFF.

V usage is TRBV13 and J usage is TRBJ1-5; D is perhaps TRBD1 (6 bases). V was shortened by 5 bases and J by 3 bases, with 17 bases between the two germline ends. The length of the CDR3 is 16 residues. CDR1 PRHDT and CDR2 FYEKMQ come from the germline V gene (reference sequence). CDR3 sequence reads: CASSQGGGEFNQPQHF. The CDR3 nucleotides are TGTGCCAGCAGCCAAGGGGGAGGGGAGTTCAATCAGCCCCAGCATTTT.

The chain recombines TRBV7-2 with TRBJ1-3; weak D call: TRBD1 (6 bases). V lost 5 bases to trimming and J lost 4 bases, with 21 bases between them. Germline values: CDR1 SGHTA, CDR2 FQGNSA. The CDR3 spans 17 residues. The CDR3 reads CASSPNRAIAFGNTIYF. DNA for the CDR3: TGTGCCAGCAGCCCAAACAGGGCCATAGCCTTCGGAAACACCATATATTTT.

The rearrangement joins TRBV3-1 (or the pseudogene TRBV3-2) to TRBJ2-5, with TRBD2 matching 9 bases. CDR1 and CDR2 (germline): LGHDT, YNNKEL (reference sequence). V trimming: 6 bases; J trimming: 5 bases; junction bases outside the gene matches: 13. The CDR3 consists of 16 residues. CDR3 sequence: CASRPLAGGPFETQYF. The CDR3 DNA reads as TGTGCCAGCAGGCCCCTGGCGGGAGGGCCCTTTGAGACCCAGTACTTC.

The chain recombines TRBV7-9 with TRBJ2-7, with 7 bases matching TRBD1. The CDR3 is 15 residues long. Germline CDR1 and CDR2: SEHNR and FQNEAQ (reference sequence). V shed 5 bases, J shed 7 bases, and the junction held 14 bases outside the gene matches. CDR3 coding DNA: TGTGCCAGCAGCCTGATGACAGGGATTCTACGAGAGCAGTACTTC. Its protein is CASSLMTGILREQYF.

This chain joins TRBV19 and TRBJ1-2; 9 bases map to TRBD1. CDR3 size: 16 residues. Looked up from germline, CDR1 is LNHDA and CDR2 is SQIVND (reference sequence). Germline trimming cut 5 bases from V and 4 bases from J; bases unmatched to any gene: 11. As DNA, the CDR3 is TGTGCCAGTAGTTATTCCCCAGGACAGGGGAGCTATGGCTACACCTTC. It specifies CASSYSPGQGSYGYTF.

Here the CDR3 reads CASSSTGGRASHNEQFF. CDR3 sequence (DNA): TGTGCCAGCAGCTCCACGGGCGGGAGGGCCAGTCACAATGAGCAGTTCTTC. This rearrangement joins TRBV7-3 to TRBJ2-1; 9 bases fit TRBD2. The CDR3 sequence is 17 residues long. Looked up from germline, CDR1 is SGHTA and CDR2 is FQGTGA. V lost 4 bases and J lost 5; bases outside the gene matches: 12.

There are a few counts of this clone. The chain is built from TRBV24-1 and TRBJ2-1, with 10 bases aligning to TRBD2. V trimming: 9 bases; J trimming: 6 bases; junction bases outside the gene matches: 4. Germline V lookup: CDR1 KGHDR, CDR2 SFDVKD. The CDR3 has 13 residues. DNA of the CDR3: TGTGCCACCCGGACTAGCGGACTCAATGAGCAGTTCTTC. Translated: CATRTSGLNEQFF.

V and J are TRBV24-1 and TRBJ1-5; D call uncertain. Looked up from germline, CDR1 is KGHDR and CDR2 is SFDVKD. There are 12 residues in the CDR3. V shed 3 bases and J shed 7 bases, with 6 bases lying between them. The chain's CDR3 is CATSDAGQPQHF. CDR3 nucleotides: TGTGCCACCAGTGATGCAGGACAGCCCCAGCATTTT.

This clone was counted a few times. V and J are TRBV5-6 and TRBJ2-7, with D possibly matching TRBD1 (5 bases). This CDR3 contains 14 residues. From germline, CDR1 is SGHDT and CDR2 YYEEEE. V lost 0 bases and J 2 bases, leaving 9 bases between the germline ends. The CDR3 region is CASSLAFRAYEQYF. For the CDR3, the DNA is TGTGCCAGCAGCTTGGCCTTCAGGGCCTACGAGCAGTACTTC. Using reference TRBV5-6 and TRBJ2-7 for the parts outside the CDR3, the full variable domain is DAGVTQSPTHLIKTRGQQVTLRCSPKSGHDTVSWYQQALGQGPQFIFQYYEEEERQRGNFPDRFSGHQFPNYSSELNVNALLLGDSALYLCASSLAFRAYEQYFGPGTRLTVT.

This chain joins TRBV30 and TRBJ2-7, with TRBD2 matching over 7 bases. Unmatched junction bases numbered 9, after V lost 0 bases and J lost 7 bases. CDR3 length equals 14 residues. Per the germline V gene, CDR1 is GTSNPN and CDR2 is SVGIG (reference sequence). The CDR3 DNA is TGTGCCTGGAGTGTTACGGGAGGCCGGGGGGAGCAGTACTTC. It specifies CAWSVTGGRGEQYF.

The rearrangement uses TRBV18 and TRBJ1-2; 11 bases align to TRBD1. The CDR3 is 16 residues long. With V trimmed by 2 bases and J by 6 bases, 8 bases remained unmatched. Germline CDR1 is KGHSH and CDR2 is LQKENI. CDR3 protein: CASSPAVSGQGDGYTF. CDR3 DNA: TGTGCCAGCTCACCAGCAGTATCGGGACAGGGGGATGGCTACACCTTC.

The table lists this clone with a count of one. The CDR3 DNA sequence: TGCGCCAGCAGCTTGGGGTTACCGGGCTACAATGAGCAGTTCTTC. Translated: CASSLGLPGYNEQFF. V and J are TRBV5-1 and TRBJ2-1, with unresolved D. Germline lookup yields CDR1 SGHRS and CDR2 YFSETQ. This CDR3 region has 15 residues. The ends were cut back, 0 bases at V and 3 bases at J, with 10 bases in the middle.

DNA of the CDR3: TGTGCCAGCAGCTTGCGAGGGTCCCGTGGCAATGAGCAGTTCTTC. Residues: CASSLRGSRGNEQFF. V usage is TRBV5-4 and J usage is TRBJ2-1; a weak D match, TRBD2 (5 bases). The germline gives CDR1 SGHNT, CDR2 YYREEE (reference sequence). This CDR3 has 15 amino acids. Between the trimmed V and J ends, which lost 1 base and 6 bases, there was a span of 14 bases.